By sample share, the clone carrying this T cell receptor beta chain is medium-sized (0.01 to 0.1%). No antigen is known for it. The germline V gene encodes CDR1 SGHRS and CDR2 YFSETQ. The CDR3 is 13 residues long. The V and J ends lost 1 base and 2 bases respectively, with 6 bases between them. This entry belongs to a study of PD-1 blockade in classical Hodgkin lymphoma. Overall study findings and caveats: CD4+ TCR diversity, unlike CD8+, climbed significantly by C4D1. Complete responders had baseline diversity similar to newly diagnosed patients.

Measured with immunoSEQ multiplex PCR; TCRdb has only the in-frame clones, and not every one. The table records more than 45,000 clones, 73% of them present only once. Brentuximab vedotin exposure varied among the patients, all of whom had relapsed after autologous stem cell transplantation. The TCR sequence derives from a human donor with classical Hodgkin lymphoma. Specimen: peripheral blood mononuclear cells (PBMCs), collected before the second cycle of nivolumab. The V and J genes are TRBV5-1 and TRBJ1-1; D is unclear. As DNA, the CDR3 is TGCGCCAGCAGCTTGAGTATCAACACTGAAGCTTTCTTT. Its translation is CASSLSINTEAFF.